The 6 T cell receptor beta chains below were found in one sample sequenced in a study of T cells after yellow fever vaccination (dated by TCRdb to between 2019 and 2020). Interpreted using the paper, the treatment or condition label stands for: live attenuated yellow fever vaccine strain. The library was prepared using 5' RACE. The data were produced on an Illumina HiSeq 2500. Through fastp at Q25 and MiXCR, TCRdb rebuilt clones from the public reads, retaining in-frame beta chains. Rows are unified per CDR3 protein, each entry keeping the most common DNA and genes. Across this sample there are about 630,000 distinct CDR3 sequences, with more than 9% seen only once. The top ten clonotypes cover under 15% of the sample. This specimen consisted of PBMCs, obtained on the day of the yellow fever booster vaccination. The receptors derive from a man aged 25 to 40 who received the YFV17D yellow fever vaccine.

The chain couples TRBV12-3 or TRBV12-4 to TRBJ1-2; D not resolved. This CDR3 spans 15 amino acids. V shed 0 bases and J shed 0 bases, with 8 bases lying between them. The CDR3: CASSLAGSPNYGYTF. CDR3 coding DNA: TGTGCCAGCAGTTTAGCGGGCTCCCCTAACTATGGCTACACCTTC.

This clonotype was picked up many times. The rearrangement joins TRBV12-3 or TRBV12-4 to TRBJ2-5; possibly TRBD1 for D (5 bases). Trimming cost V 6 bases and J 2 bases, with 13 bases left between them. This CDR3 has 14 residues. The CDR3 sequence: CASSLRRTQETQYF. The DNA for the CDR3 is TGTGCCAGCAGCCTCCGTAGGACACAAGAGACCCAGTACTTC.

This rearrangement joins TRBV7-2 to TRBJ1-5, with a possible D match to TRBD1 (5 bases). CDR3 size: 16 residues. Germline lookup yields CDR1 SGHTA and CDR2 FQGNSA. The V gene lost 5 bases and the J gene lost 3 bases, with 17 bases spanning the gap. CDR3 region: CASSPDSPLNNQPQHF. The CDR3 DNA follows: TGTGCCAGCAGCCCAGACAGTCCCTTGAACAATCAGCCCCAGCATTTT.

A few counts support this clonotype. In DNA form, the CDR3 reads TGTGCCAGCAGCTTAGTCGGCGGGGCCACTGAAGCTTTCTTT. This sequence encodes CASSLVGGATEAFF. The chain recombines TRBV7-9 with TRBJ1-1, with a weak D call TRBD1 (5 bases). The CDR3 is 14 residues long. CDR1 SEHNR and CDR2 FQNEAQ come from the germline V gene (reference sequence). V lost 1 base and J 4 bases, leaving 10 bases between the germline ends.

This clonotype came up a few times. This chain links TRBV20-1 with TRBJ1-5, with D possibly TRBD1 on 6 matching bases. Germline V lookup: CDR1 DFQATT, CDR2 SNEGSKA (reference sequence). V lost 6 bases to trimming and J lost 6 bases, with 18 bases between them. CDR3 length equals 14 residues. The CDR3 nucleotides are TGCAGTGCAAGTTCAGGGGTAAGGGGTCAGCCCCAGCATTTT. It yields the protein CSASSGVRGQPQHF.

The chain carries TRBV30 and TRBJ2-7; the D call may be TRBD1 or TRBD2 (5 bases each). V gave up 5 bases and J gave up 6 bases, with 17 bases separating them. This CDR3 spans 13 amino acids. Germline V gene sequence: CDR1 GTSNPN, CDR2 SVGIG (reference sequence). The CDR3 region is CAWANTGATEQYF. In DNA form, the CDR3 reads TGTGCCTGGGCAAACACCGGGGCAACCGAGCAGTACTTC. Filled out from reference TRBV30 and TRBJ2-7, the complete variable domain reads SQTIHQWPATLVQPVGSPLSLECTVEGTSNPNLYWYRQAAGRGLQLLFYSVGIGQISSEVPQNLSASRPQDRQFILSSKKLLLSDSGFYLCAWANTGATEQYFGPGTRLTVT.